The entry below describes one T cell receptor (beta chain). The germline gives CDR1 WNHNN, CDR2 SYGVQD (reference sequence). Trimming cost V 6 bases and J 0 bases; bases outside gene matches: 3. This CDR3 region has 14 residues. Data came from immunoSEQ multiplex PCR; TCRdb stores just in-frame clones and leaves some out. The table has about 6,400 clones, about 89% seen once. Time point defined: cycle 4 day 1 (C4D1), after less than 7 weeks of nivolumab. Every single patient, without exception, relapsed after autologous stem cell transplantation, and brentuximab vedotin exposure varied. The CD4+ T cells used were purified from thawed PBMCs through magnetic negative selection. The best responses consisted of complete response, partial response or progressive disease. The sample belongs to a study of PD-1 blockade in classical Hodgkin lymphoma.

The J gene is TRBJ2-3, the V gene TRBV10-1, with TRBD1 matching 7 bases. Source: CD4+ T cells from blood, taken before the fourth cycle of nivolumab. The TCR comes from a human donor with classical Hodgkin lymphoma. This chain's CDR3 is CASSSGQSTDTQYF. The CDR3 bases are TGCGCCAGCAGCTCGGGACAGAGCACAGATACGCAGTATTTT.